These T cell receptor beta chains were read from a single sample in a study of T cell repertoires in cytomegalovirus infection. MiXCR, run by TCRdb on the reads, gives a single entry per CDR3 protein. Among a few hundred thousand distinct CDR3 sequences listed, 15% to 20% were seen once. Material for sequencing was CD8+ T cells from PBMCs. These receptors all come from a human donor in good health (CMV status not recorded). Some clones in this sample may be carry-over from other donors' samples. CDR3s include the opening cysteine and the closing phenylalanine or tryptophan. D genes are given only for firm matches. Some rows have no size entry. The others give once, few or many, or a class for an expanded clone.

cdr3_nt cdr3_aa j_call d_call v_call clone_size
TGTGCCAGCACCCTTTTTACAGATACGCAGTATTTT CASTLFTDTQYF TRBJ2-3 . TRBV7-9 many
TGCAGTGCTAGAGATCAAAAGGACAGTTGGGCTTTCTTT CSARDQKDSWAFF TRBJ1-1 . TRBV20-1 .
TGTGCCAGCACCCTGGCCGGGGCCAAAAACATTCAGTACTTC CASTLAGAKNIQYF TRBJ2-4 . TRBV5-6 .
TGTGCCAGCAGCTTAGGAGGGTTTAAAGGGTATGGCTACACCTTC CASSLGGFKGYGYTF TRBJ1-2 . TRBV7-2 many
TGTGCCAGCAGCTTAGCCTGGGCGGGTTCCACCGGGGAGCTGTTTTTT CASSLAWAGSTGELFF TRBJ2-2 . TRBV11-1 few
TGCAGTGCGGAATTACGGGGGCTGGGCTACGAGCAGTACTTC CSAELRGLGYEQYF TRBJ2-7 . TRBV20-1 few
TGCAGTGCTTCCGGGACTAGCGGGGGGGCGGGCCAAGAGACCCAGTACTTC CSASGTSGGAGQETQYF TRBJ2-5 TRBD2 TRBV20-1 .
TGTGCCAGCAGCCAATCACCCAGGCGGACAGGGGGCGCGGATGGCTACACCTTC CASSQSPRRTGGADGYTF TRBJ1-2 TRBD1 TRBV7-2 many
TGTGCCGCCGGACTAGGAGCCTACGAGCAGTACTTC CAAGLGAYEQYF TRBJ2-7 TRBD2 TRBV10-3 .
TGTGCCAGCAGCCTAGAAGGCGGGGACTCCTACAATGAGCAGTTCTTC CASSLEGGDSYNEQFF TRBJ2-1 . TRBV11-3 .
TGTGCCAGCAGTGAAGTAGCCACTGAAGCTTTCTTT CASSEVATEAFF TRBJ1-1 . TRBV2 .
TGTGCCAGCAGCGGACCTCCACAGGGAGTTTACGAGCAGTACTTC CASSGPPQGVYEQYF TRBJ2-7 . TRBV5-4 many
TGTGCCAGCAGTGACAGGGTCACTGAAGCTTTCTTT CASSDRVTEAFF TRBJ1-1 . TRBV2 .
TGCAGCGTTGACGGGGACAGGGAAGCCTACAATGAGCAGTTCTTC CSVDGDREAYNEQFF TRBJ2-1 TRBD1 TRBV29-1 .
TGTGCCAGCAGCTTCAAACAGGGGCATGCGGAGACCCAGTACTTC CASSFKQGHAETQYF TRBJ2-5 TRBD1 TRBV7-9 many
TGTGCCAGCAGTAGTAGACTGATACAAGAGACCCAGTACTTC CASSSRLIQETQYF TRBJ2-5 . TRBV6-8 .
TGTGCCAGCAGTTTTGCCGGGCCTGGAGAGACCCAGTACTTC CASSFAGPGETQYF TRBJ2-5 . TRBV12-3/TRBV12-4 few
TGCAGTGCTAGTAGGGGTGACGGCATCGTTAACGAGCAGTACTTC CSASRGDGIVNEQYF TRBJ2-7 . TRBV20-1 many
TGTGCCAGCAGGGAGGGAGAGACCCAGTACTTC CASREGETQYF TRBJ2-5 . TRBV7-6 few
TGTGCCAGCAACTTTCGACTAGCGGGGGGGACTAGCACAGATACGCAGTATTTT CASNFRLAGGTSTDTQYF TRBJ2-3 TRBD2 TRBV5-6 .
TGTGCCAGCGGATATTTGGTCTTAAACTCCTACGAGCAGTACTTC CASGYLVLNSYEQYF TRBJ2-7 . TRBV12-3/TRBV12-4 .
TGTGCCAGCATTAAAGGGGGCTTGCGCCCCTCTTCTGGAAACACCATATATTTT CASIKGGLRPSSGNTIYF TRBJ1-3 TRBD1 TRBV7-4 few
TGTGCCAGCAGCTATAGGGACGGCTACTACGAGCAGTACTTC CASSYRDGYYEQYF TRBJ2-7 . TRBV13 few
TGCAGTGCGCCTCGAGGCACTGAAGCTTTCTTT CSAPRGTEAFF TRBJ1-1 . TRBV20-1 .
TGTGCCAGCAGAGGAACGGGACTCCTCACAGATACGCAGTATTTT CASRGTGLLTDTQYF TRBJ2-3 . TRBV7-9 many
TGTGCCAGCACCCTATTCGGATCGCAAGAGACCCAGTACTTC CASTLFGSQETQYF TRBJ2-5 . TRBV2 many
TGTGCCAGCAGCTTTGATGGGGAGACCCAGTACTTC CASSFDGETQYF TRBJ2-5 . TRBV11-2 once
TGTGCCAGCAGTTTGGGGACAGGGAGGAACGAGCAGTACTTC CASSLGTGRNEQYF TRBJ2-7 TRBD1 TRBV12-3/TRBV12-4 .
TGCAGTGCTAGAGATTGGGACACCCTTTATAGCAATCAGCCCCAGCATTTT CSARDWDTLYSNQPQHF TRBJ1-5 . TRBV20-1 few
TGTGCCAGCAGCCAAACGCACAATGAGCAGTTCTTC CASSQTHNEQFF TRBJ2-1 . TRBV7-9 .
TGTGCCAGCAGCTTTACGGACACCGGGGAGCTGTTTTTT CASSFTDTGELFF TRBJ2-2 . TRBV7-2 many
TGTGCCAGTAGTATAGCGGACAGGGAAGGCAATGAGCAGTTCTTC CASSIADREGNEQFF TRBJ2-1 TRBD1 TRBV19 few
TGTGCCAGCAGCCAAGAACGGAGCACACCCTATGGCTACACCTTC CASSQERSTPYGYTF TRBJ1-2 . TRBV14 .
TGTGCCAGCAGTTACTCGGACAGGGGTCTCTACAATGAGCAGTTCTTC CASSYSDRGLYNEQFF TRBJ2-1 TRBD1 TRBV6-2/TRBV6-3 few
TGTGCCAGCAGCCACTGGGAGGGCACATCCTACAATGAGCAGTTCTTC CASSHWEGTSYNEQFF TRBJ2-1 TRBD2 TRBV7-9 many
TGTGCCAGCAGGGGGGACAGGGGTAACTATAATTCACCCCTCCACTTT CASRGDRGNYNSPLHF TRBJ1-6 TRBD1 TRBV6-4 few
TGTGCCACCAGCAGAGCCGGGTCCCGGAATGGCTACACCTTC CATSRAGSRNGYTF TRBJ1-2 . TRBV15 few
TGTGCCAGCAGCATAACCGGGGAGCTGTTTTTT CASSITGELFF TRBJ2-2 . TRBV7-6 many
TGTGCCAGCACTAGGTTGGACAGTGGGGAGACCCAGTACTTC CASTRLDSGETQYF TRBJ2-5 . TRBV6-1 few
TGTGCCAGCAGCTCCCTTGGAGGTTACGGAAACACCATATATTTT CASSSLGGYGNTIYF TRBJ1-3 . TRBV7-2 medium-sized
TGTGCCAGCAGGAGACTAGCGGGGGGTGCGAATGAGCAGTTCTTC CASRRLAGGANEQFF TRBJ2-1 TRBD2 TRBV6-2/TRBV6-3 few
TGTGCCAGCAGTGAAGCAGAGGCTATCAATGAGCAGTTCTTC CASSEAEAINEQFF TRBJ2-1 . TRBV6-1 many
TGTGCCAGCAATGGCTTCATGAACACTGAAGCTTTCTTT CASNGFMNTEAFF TRBJ1-1 . TRBV6-6 few